This TCR beta chain was sequenced for a study of response to subunit inactivated influenza vaccine. Study observations and caveats: That few new T cells are recruited by each seasonal influenza vaccination was the authors' suggestion.

TCRdb independently ran MiXCR on the RT-PCR reads; one entry per CDR3 protein. The table has about 530,000 distinct CDR3 sequences, 12% seen once. Comment on this clonotype: What it binds is unknown.

The sequenced sample was PBMCs from blood, obtained on the day of vaccination. This receptor was identified in a man aged 50 or older who received an inactivated influenza vaccine.

The CDR3 sequence is CSARRQVETQYF. The CDR3 bases are TGCAGTGCTAGAAGACAGGTAGAGACCCAGTACTTC. V gene TRBV20-1 combines with J gene TRBJ2-5; TRBD1 is a possible D gene (6 bases). The CDR3 sequence is 12 residues long. CDR1 is DFQATT and CDR2 is SNEGSKA in the germline V gene (reference sequence). The germline V and J ends were trimmed by 2 bases and 4 bases, with 8 bases remaining between them.